One T cell receptor beta chain is described in this entry. Its antigen is not identified. With V trimmed by 6 bases and J by 3 bases, 4 bases remained unmatched. The CDR3 length is 14 residues. Germline CDR1 is KGHSH and CDR2 is LQKENI. In the PCR, 60 Vbeta and 13 Jbeta primers were used. The repertoire was sequenced with immunoSEQ multiplex PCR; TCRdb's copy has only in-frame clones and lacks some. The data show 100,000 to 150,000 clones, with around 77% seen just once and around 4.9% held by the top ten. The data were taken from a study of cytomegalovirus exposure and HLA in healthy donors. Points from the study as a whole: After further analysis at a later stage, under 20,000 TCR beta sequences were associated with HLA alleles at 0.05 false discovery rate. Analysis was carried out at a later point, and it linked a missense DCLRE1C variant to TCR beta V- and J-gene trimming.

Healthy bone marrow donors made up the cohort. The rearrangement links TRBV18 to TRBJ2-7; TRBD1 aligns across 11 bases. The sequenced material came from PBMCs. The TCR comes from a man aged 45-65 years in good health and CMV-seropositive. CDR3 DNA sequence: TGTGCCAGCTCCCGGGACAGGGGGTTCTACGAGCAGTACTTC. Translating gives CASSRDRGFYEQYF.